This is a list of T cell receptor beta chains from one sample in a study of T cell repertoires in cytomegalovirus infection. For these TCRs, the target antigens are not known. TCRdb redid the calling of the reads with MiXCR, one entry per CDR3 protein. The data hold about 920,000 distinct CDR3 sequences, with approximately 31% observed a single time. The sample was cultured CD8+ T cells from PBMCs, taken from culture after CMV antigen stimulation. Receptors originate from a human donor in good health (CMV status not recorded). Some clones in this sample may be carry-over from other donors' samples. Each CDR3 is given with its conserved first and last residue. A D gene is named only where the DNA matches it firmly. Not all rows give a size; the values are once, few, many and, for expanded clones, a class.

clone size,J gene,V gene,D gene,CDR3 protein,CDR3 DNA
.,TRBJ2-1,TRBV12-3/TRBV12-4,.,CASSTAGPRALNNEQFF,TGTGCCAGCAGTACCGCCGGGCCCCGGGCCCTTAACAATGAGCAGTTCTTC
.,TRBJ2-3,TRBV10-2,.,CASSEAQGWETDTQYF,TGCGCCAGCAGTGAGGCACAGGGATGGGAGACAGATACGCAGTATTTT
.,TRBJ2-2,TRBV7-9,.,CASRLSGDRTGELFF,TGTGCCAGCAGACTCTCAGGGGATCGTACCGGGGAGCTGTTTTTT
few,TRBJ2-7,TRBV6-5,.,CASRNGLAGTYEQYF,TGTGCCAGCAGGAATGGCCTCGCAGGTACCTACGAGCAGTACTTC
.,TRBJ2-2,TRBV9,.,CASSVPKEGSNSNTGELFF,TGTGCCAGCAGCGTTCCAAAGGAGGGGTCCAACTCGAACACCGGGGAGCTGTTTTTT
many,TRBJ2-3,TRBV12-3/TRBV12-4,TRBD2,CASSLGAGGRPRSTDTQYF,TGTGCCAGCAGTTTAGGAGCGGGGGGGCGACCTAGGAGCACAGATACGCAGTATTTT
many,TRBJ2-7,TRBV11-2,TRBD1,CASSPPGQNYEQYF,TGTGCCAGCAGCCCACCGGGACAGAACTACGAGCAGTACTTC
few,TRBJ2-3,TRBV12-3/TRBV12-4,TRBD2,CASTPGLAVGTQYF,TGTGCCAGCACCCCGGGACTAGCGGTTGGTACGCAGTATTTT
many,TRBJ1-6,TRBV6-5,.,CASSYRSSYNSPLHF,TGTGCCAGCAGTTACCGCAGCTCCTATAATTCACCCCTCCACTTT
few,TRBJ2-2,TRBV7-9,.,CASSLAGWMAGELFF,TGTGCCAGCAGCTTAGCCGGTTGGATGGCGGGGGAGCTGTTTTTT
.,TRBJ2-3,TRBV5-1,.,CASSFPRTDSRREDTQYF,TGCGCCAGCAGCTTTCCCCGGACGGACAGTAGAAGGGAAGATACGCAGTATTTT
.,TRBJ2-7,TRBV27,.,CASSWDRSYEQYF,TGTGCCAGCAGTTGGGACCGCTCCTACGAGCAGTACTTC
few,TRBJ2-3,TRBV27,.,CASSFKRASTDTQYF,TGTGCCAGCAGTTTCAAGCGGGCTAGCACAGATACGCAGTATTTT
.,TRBJ1-1,TRBV7-4,.,CASSLGISGEAFF,TGTGCCAGCAGCTTAGGCATTTCGGGTGAAGCTTTCTTT
.,TRBJ2-2,TRBV7-2,TRBD1,CASSLEGQGIYTGELFF,TGTGCCAGCAGCTTAGAGGGACAGGGGATCTACACCGGGGAGCTGTTTTTT
few,TRBJ1-2,TRBV7-9,TRBD1,CASSPGRDRIYGYTF,TGTGCCAGCAGCCCGGGTCGGGACAGAATATATGGCTACACCTTC
.,TRBJ2-1,TRBV7-9,.,CASRLSGYNEQFF,TGTGCCAGCAGGCTGTCGGGATACAATGAGCAGTTCTTC
.,TRBJ1-2,TRBV6-5,.,CASSYGVDRDYGYTF,TGTGCCAGCAGTTACGGGGTCGACAGAGACTATGGCTACACCTTC
few,TRBJ2-2,TRBV4-3,TRBD1,CASSQDRTGTTGELFF,TGCGCCAGCAGCCAAGACCGGACAGGCACCACCGGGGAGCTGTTTTTT
.,TRBJ2-3,TRBV7-9,TRBD1,CASSLRFHGTGAQERATDTQYF,TGTGCCAGCAGCTTGAGATTTCACGGGACAGGGGCCCAGGAGCGGGCCACAGATACGCAGTATTTT
few,TRBJ1-1,TRBV4-1,.,CASRTGHMNTEAFF,TGCGCCAGCAGAACCGGACACATGAACACTGAAGCTTTCTTT
few,TRBJ1-1,TRBV7-9,TRBD1,CASSPVEYRGEAFF,TGTGCCAGCAGCCCCGTTGAATACAGGGGTGAAGCTTTCTTT
.,TRBJ2-7,TRBV19,TRBD1,CASSILTGSTYEQYF,TGTGCCAGTAGTATCCTGACAGGGTCGACTTACGAGCAGTACTTC
.,TRBJ1-6,TRBV6-5,TRBD1,CASSYYTGANSPLHF,TGTGCCAGCAGTTACTACACAGGGGCAAATTCACCCCTCCACTTT
.,TRBJ2-4,TRBV19,TRBD2,CASSWGTSGGRAKNIQYF,TGTGCCAGTAGCTGGGGGACTAGCGGGGGACGAGCCAAAAACATTCAGTACTTC
.,TRBJ2-1,TRBV10-3,.,CAITPGAEHGYNEQFF,TGTGCCATCACGCCGGGGGCCGAACACGGGTACAATGAGCAGTTCTTC
.,TRBJ1-1,TRBV7-9,TRBD1,CASSLDRRSMNTEAFF,TGTGCCAGCAGCCTGGACAGGAGATCCATGAACACTGAAGCTTTCTTT
many,TRBJ2-1,TRBV7-2,.,CASSPPAGEYEQFF,TGTGCCAGCAGCCCCCCGGCAGGGGAATATGAGCAGTTCTTC
few,TRBJ2-7,TRBV7-6,.,CASSLAGGGGYEQYF,TGTGCCAGCAGCTTAGCGGGGGGGGGCGGGTACGAGCAGTACTTC
few,TRBJ2-1,TRBV7-6,TRBD2,CASPGTNYNEQFF,TGTGCCAGCCCCGGGACTAACTACAATGAGCAGTTCTTC
.,TRBJ2-3,TRBV6-5,.,CASSYNRADTQYF,TGTGCCAGCAGTTACAACAGGGCAGATACGCAGTATTTT
few,TRBJ2-2,TRBV27,TRBD1,CASSLTGGRFGELFF,TGTGCCAGCAGCCTGACAGGGGGCCGATTCGGGGAGCTGTTTTTT
.,TRBJ2-7,TRBV6-8,TRBD2,CVSSYHPSGGRGDEQYF,TGTGTCAGCAGTTACCATCCGTCGGGCGGGAGAGGGGACGAGCAGTACTTC
many,TRBJ2-7,TRBV7-8,.,CASSASSGRPQGSEQYF,TGTGCCAGCAGCGCGTCCTCCGGGAGACCCCAAGGTAGCGAGCAGTACTTC
.,TRBJ2-7,TRBV7-9,TRBD2,CASSWPGTSVSYEQYF,TGTGCCAGCAGCTGGCCCGGGACTAGCGTCTCCTACGAGCAGTACTTC
.,TRBJ2-7,TRBV4-1,.,CASSQENVYEQYF,TGCGCCAGCAGCCAAGAAAACGTCTACGAGCAGTACTTC
.,TRBJ2-1,TRBV7-6,.,CASSLGSEVYNEQFF,TGTGCCAGCAGCCTCGGGTCGGAAGTATACAATGAGCAGTTCTTC
.,TRBJ2-4,TRBV28,TRBD2,CASSSPWTSGGQIAKNIQYF,TGTGCCAGCAGTTCCCCCTGGACTAGCGGGGGGCAAATAGCCAAAAACATTCAGTACTTC
.,TRBJ1-2,TRBV5-4,.,CASNSDPYGYTF,TGTGCCAGCAACTCGGACCCCTATGGCTACACCTTC
.,TRBJ2-5,TRBV11-2,TRBD2,CASSSYPSGGAEETQYF,TGTGCCAGCAGCTCATATCCTAGCGGGGGGGCCGAGGAGACCCAGTACTTC
few,TRBJ2-2,TRBV4-1,.,CASSPLTDTGELFF,TGCGCCAGCAGTCCCCTGACGGACACCGGGGAGCTGTTTTTT
many,TRBJ1-5,TRBV7-6,.,CASSLNRLGQPQHF,TGTGCCAGCAGCTTAAACCGGTTGGGTCAGCCCCAGCATTTT
many,TRBJ2-3,TRBV11-1,.,CASSVYSPRTDTQYF,TGTGCCAGCAGCGTTTATTCCCCCCGCACAGATACGCAGTATTTT
.,TRBJ1-4,TRBV5-1,TRBD1,CASSFGDSNEKLFF,TGCGCCAGCAGTTTTGGGGACAGTAATGAAAAACTGTTTTTT
few,TRBJ2-5,TRBV19,TRBD1,CASSLPEQGAWETQYF,TGTGCCAGTAGTCTCCCGGAACAGGGGGCTTGGGAGACCCAGTACTTC
.,TRBJ2-4,TRBV9,.,CASSVGAGAKNIQYF,TGTGCCAGCAGCGTAGGGGCAGGGGCCAAAAACATTCAGTACTTC
many,TRBJ2-3,TRBV6-5,.,CASSYSRGTDTQYF,TGTGCCAGCAGTTACTCGAGGGGCACAGATACGCAGTATTTT
few,TRBJ2-4,TRBV6-1,TRBD1,CASRGSLDRVPKNIQYF,TGTGCCAGCAGGGGCTCTTTGGACAGGGTACCCAAAAACATTCAGTACTTC